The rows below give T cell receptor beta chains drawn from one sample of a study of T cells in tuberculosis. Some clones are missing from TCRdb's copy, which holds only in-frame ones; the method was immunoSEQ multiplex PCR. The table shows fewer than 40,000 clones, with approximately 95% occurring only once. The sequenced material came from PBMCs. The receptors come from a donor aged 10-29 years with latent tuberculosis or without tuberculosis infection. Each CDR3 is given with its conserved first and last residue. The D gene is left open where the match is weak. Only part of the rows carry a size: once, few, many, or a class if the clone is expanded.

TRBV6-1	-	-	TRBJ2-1	TGTGCCAGCACCCGGGGAGGTAAAACAAATGAGCAGTTCTTC	CASTRGGKTNEQFF
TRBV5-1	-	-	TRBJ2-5	TGCGCCAGCAGCTCACCGGGGTTTCAAGAGACCCAGTACTTC	CASSSPGFQETQYF
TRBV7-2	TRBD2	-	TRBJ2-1	TGTGCCAGCAGCTCACAGGGACTAGAGTTCGGTGAGCAGTTCTTC	CASSSQGLEFGEQFF
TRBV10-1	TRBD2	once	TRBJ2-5	TGCGCCAGCAGTGAGTCGTTGATAGCGGGAAGGGAGACCCAGTACTTC	CASSESLIAGRETQYF
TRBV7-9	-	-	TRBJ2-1	TGTGCCAGCAGCTCGTCGAATAGTGTTGAGCAGTTCTTC	CASSSSNSVEQFF
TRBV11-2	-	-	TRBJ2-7	TGTGCCAGCAGGATTTCCGACCCTAGTCCGGAGCCCGTCTCCTACGAGCAGTACTTC	CASRISDPSPEPVSYEQYF
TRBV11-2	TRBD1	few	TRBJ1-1	TGTGCCAGCAGCTTAGATCTGACAGGGTGGAACACTGAAGCTTTCTTT	CASSLDLTGWNTEAFF
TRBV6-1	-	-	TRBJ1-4	TGTGCCAGCAGGGCGGGGGCAACTAATGAAAAACTGTTTTTT	CASRAGATNEKLFF
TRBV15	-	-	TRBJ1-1	TGTGCCACCAGCAGAGGTCGGGGGACCACTGAAGCTTTCTTT	CATSRGRGTTEAFF
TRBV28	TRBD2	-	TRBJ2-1	TGTGCCAGCAGCTGGATAGCGGGAGTCAATGAGCAGTTCTTC	CASSWIAGVNEQFF
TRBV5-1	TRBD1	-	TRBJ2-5	TGCGCCAGCAAGACAGGGGGTCAAGAGACCCAGTACTTC	CASKTGGQETQYF
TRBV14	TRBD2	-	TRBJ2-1	TGTGCCAGCAGCCAGTCGGGACTACTCCCGCCGTTCTTC	CASSQSGLLPPFF
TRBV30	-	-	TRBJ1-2	TGTGCCTGGAGTGATCCACACCTTAACTATGGCTACACCTTC	CAWSDPHLNYGYTF
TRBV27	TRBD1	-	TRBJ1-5	TGTGCCAGCAGTCCCGGGACAGGGTCCCCACAGCCCCAGCATTTT	CASSPGTGSPQPQHF
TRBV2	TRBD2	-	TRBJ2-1	TGTGCCAGCAGAGCGGGAGCCTACAATGAGCAGTTCTTC	CASRAGAYNEQFF
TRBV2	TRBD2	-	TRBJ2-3	TGTGCCAGCAGTGGAGGGGGACTAGCGGGAGGAGATACGCAGTATTTT	CASSGGGLAGGDTQYF
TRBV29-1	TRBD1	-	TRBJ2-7	TGCAGCGTTGAGGAAGACAGGGCCCTTGAGCAGTACTTC	CSVEEDRALEQYF
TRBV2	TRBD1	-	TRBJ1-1	TGTGCCAGCAGTGGCCGACAGGGAGGTACCATGAACACTGAAGCTTTCTTT	CASSGRQGGTMNTEAFF
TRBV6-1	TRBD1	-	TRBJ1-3	TGTGCCAGCAGTGATGACGGGACAGCAGCCCAAGACTCTGGAAACACCATATATTTT	CASSDDGTAAQDSGNTIYF
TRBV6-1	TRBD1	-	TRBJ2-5	TGTGCCAGCAAGCTGGACAGGGGAATTGACGAGACCCAGTACTTC	CASKLDRGIDETQYF
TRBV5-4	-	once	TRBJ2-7	TGTGCCAGCAGCCCCAACGCCGCGGAGGGCTCCTACGAGCAGTACTTC	CASSPNAAEGSYEQYF
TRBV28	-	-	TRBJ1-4	TGTGCCAGCAGTTTAGTACAGGAGGGCACTAATGAAAAACTGTTTTTT	CASSLVQEGTNEKLFF
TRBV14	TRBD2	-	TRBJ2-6	TGTGCCAGCAGCCAAAAAAGCGGGAGAGGAGGGGCCAACGTCCTGACTTTC	CASSQKSGRGGANVLTF
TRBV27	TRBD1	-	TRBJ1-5	TGTGCCAGCAGACAGGGGAGCAATCAGCCCCAGCATTTT	CASRQGSNQPQHF
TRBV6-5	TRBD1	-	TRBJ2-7	TGTGCCAGTAAAACCGGGACAGGGGTGGGCGAGCAGTACTTC	CASKTGTGVGEQYF
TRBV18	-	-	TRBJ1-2	TGTGCCAGCTCCCGAGCCCCGGACGCGACGGCGGGGGGCTACACCTTC	CASSRAPDATAGGYTF
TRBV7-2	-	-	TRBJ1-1	TGTGCCAGCAGCTTAAAGCGCGGGGGGTTGGCGAGGACTGAAGCTTTCTTT	CASSLKRGGLARTEAFF
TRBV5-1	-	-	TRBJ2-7	TGCGCCAGCAGCCTGCTGGGCGCCGGTTTGGAGCAGTACTTC	CASSLLGAGLEQYF
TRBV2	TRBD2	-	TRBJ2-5	TGTGCCACTCTAGCGGGAGGGTCGGAAGAGACCCAGTACTTC	CATLAGGSEETQYF
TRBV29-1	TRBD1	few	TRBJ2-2	TGCAGCGTTGAGGGACAGGGGGCCATCACCGGGGAGCTGTTTTTT	CSVEGQGAITGELFF
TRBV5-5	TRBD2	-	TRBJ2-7	TGTGCCAGCAGTCGGGGACTAGCGGGAAGTACTGAATACGAGCAGTACTTC	CASSRGLAGSTEYEQYF
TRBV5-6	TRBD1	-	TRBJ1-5	TGTGCCAGCAGCTTGGGACAGGGGTTCCGTCAGCCCCAGCATTTT	CASSLGQGFRQPQHF
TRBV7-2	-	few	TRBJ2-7	TGTGCCAGCAGCTCGCCGGGGGGCCTACTAGGAAGGATCTACGAGCAGTACTTC	CASSSPGGLLGRIYEQYF
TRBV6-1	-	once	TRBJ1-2	TGTGCCAGCAACGACCCGGGGAACTATGGCTACACCTTC	CASNDPGNYGYTF
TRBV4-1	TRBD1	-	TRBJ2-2	TGCGCCAGCAGCCTCAGGGGGCAGGGCAGGACCGGGGAGCTGTTTTTT	CASSLRGQGRTGELFF
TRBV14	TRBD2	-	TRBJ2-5	TGTGCCAGCAGCCATGGTGGGACTAACGAGAAGACCCAGTACTTC	CASSHGGTNEKTQYF
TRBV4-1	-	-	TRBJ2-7	TGCGCCAGCAGCCAAGATGGTTCCTCGAGCTCCTACGAGCAGTACTTC	CASSQDGSSSSYEQYF
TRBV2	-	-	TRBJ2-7	TGTGCCAGCATGGGACTCTCCCTCTACGAGCAGTACTTC	CASMGLSLYEQYF
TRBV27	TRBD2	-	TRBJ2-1	TGTGCCAGCAGTTTAAAGAGCGGGAGGGCCTCTTACTCCTACAATGAGCAGTTCTTC	CASSLKSGRASYSYNEQFF
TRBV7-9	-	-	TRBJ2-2	TGTGCCAGCAGCTTAGCTATTCTGAACACCGGGGAGCTGTTTTTT	CASSLAILNTGELFF
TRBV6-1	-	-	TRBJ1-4	TGTGCCAGCAGTGGGTCGGGGGAGACGGAAAAACTGTTTTTT	CASSGSGETEKLFF
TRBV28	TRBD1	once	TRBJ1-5	TGTGCCAGCACCCCCAGGGGGGATGGCAATCAGCCCCAGCATTTT	CASTPRGDGNQPQHF